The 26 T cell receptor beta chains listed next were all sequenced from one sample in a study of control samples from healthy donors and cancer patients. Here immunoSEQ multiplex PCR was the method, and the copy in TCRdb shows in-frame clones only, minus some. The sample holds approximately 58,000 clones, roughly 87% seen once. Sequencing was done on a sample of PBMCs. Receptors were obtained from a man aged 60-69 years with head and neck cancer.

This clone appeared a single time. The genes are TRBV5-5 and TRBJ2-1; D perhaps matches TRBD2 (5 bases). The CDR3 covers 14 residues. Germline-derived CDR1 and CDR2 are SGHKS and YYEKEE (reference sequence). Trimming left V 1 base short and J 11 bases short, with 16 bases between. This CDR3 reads CASSLRRAETKQFF. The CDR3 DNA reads TGTGCCAGCAGCTTGAGGCGGGCAGAAACCAAGCAGTTCTTC.

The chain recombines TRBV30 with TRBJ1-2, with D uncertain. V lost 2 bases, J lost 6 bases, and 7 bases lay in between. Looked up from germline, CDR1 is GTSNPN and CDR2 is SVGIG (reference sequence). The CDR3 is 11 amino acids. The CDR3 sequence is CAWSPMDGYTF. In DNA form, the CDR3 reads TGTGCCTGGAGTCCGATGGATGGCTACACCTTC.

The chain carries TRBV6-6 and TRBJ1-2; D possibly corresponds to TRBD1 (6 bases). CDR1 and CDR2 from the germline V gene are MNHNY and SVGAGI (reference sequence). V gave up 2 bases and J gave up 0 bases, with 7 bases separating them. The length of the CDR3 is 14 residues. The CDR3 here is CASSYGGSNYGYTF. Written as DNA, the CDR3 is TGTGCCAGCAGTTACGGGGGCTCTAACTATGGCTACACCTTC.

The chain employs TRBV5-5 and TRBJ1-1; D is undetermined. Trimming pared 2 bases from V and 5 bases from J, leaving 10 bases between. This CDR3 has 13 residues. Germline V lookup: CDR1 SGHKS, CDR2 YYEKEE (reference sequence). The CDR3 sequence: CASSFASETEAFF. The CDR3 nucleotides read TGTGCCAGCAGCTTCGCCTCAGAAACTGAAGCTTTCTTT.

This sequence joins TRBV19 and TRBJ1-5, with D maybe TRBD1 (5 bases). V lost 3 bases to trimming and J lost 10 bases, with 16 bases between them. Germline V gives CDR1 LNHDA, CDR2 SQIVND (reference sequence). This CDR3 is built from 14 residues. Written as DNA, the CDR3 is TGTGCCAGTAGTATTGGTACAGGCCCTATCCCCCAGCATTTT. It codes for CASSIGTGPIPQHF.

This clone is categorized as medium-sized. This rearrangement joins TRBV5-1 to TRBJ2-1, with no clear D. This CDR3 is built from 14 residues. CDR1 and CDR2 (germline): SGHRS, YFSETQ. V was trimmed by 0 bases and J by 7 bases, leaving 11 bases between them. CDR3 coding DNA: TGCGCCAGCAGCTTGGCCCCAGCTCAAAATGAGCAGTTCTTC. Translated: CASSLAPAQNEQFF.

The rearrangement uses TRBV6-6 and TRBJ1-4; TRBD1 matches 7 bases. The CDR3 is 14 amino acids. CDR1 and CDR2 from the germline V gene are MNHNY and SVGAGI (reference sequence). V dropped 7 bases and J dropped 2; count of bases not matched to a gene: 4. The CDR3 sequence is CASIDRATNEKLFF. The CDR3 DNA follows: TGTGCCAGCATCGACAGGGCTACTAATGAAAAACTGTTTTTT.

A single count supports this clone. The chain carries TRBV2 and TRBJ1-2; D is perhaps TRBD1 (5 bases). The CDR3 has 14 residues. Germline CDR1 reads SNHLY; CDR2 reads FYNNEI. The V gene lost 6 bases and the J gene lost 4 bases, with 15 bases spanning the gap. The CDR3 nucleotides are TGTGCCAGCAGGGGGTTTCAGGGCGGCTATGGCTACACCTTC. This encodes CASRGFQGGYGYTF.

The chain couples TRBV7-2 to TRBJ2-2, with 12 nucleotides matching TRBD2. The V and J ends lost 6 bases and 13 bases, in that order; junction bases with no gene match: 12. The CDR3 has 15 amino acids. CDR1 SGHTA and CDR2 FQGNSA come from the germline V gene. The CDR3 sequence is CASSLTSGSRLALFF. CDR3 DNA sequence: TGTGCCAGCAGTCTGACTAGCGGGAGTAGGCTGGCGCTGTTTTTT. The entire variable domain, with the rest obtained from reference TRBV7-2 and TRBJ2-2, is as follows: GAGVSQSPSNKVTEKGKDVELRCDPISGHTALYWYRQSLGQGLEFLIYFQGNSAPDKSGLPSDRFSAERTGGSVSTLTIQRTQQEDSAVYLCASSLTSGSRLALFFGEGSRLTVL.

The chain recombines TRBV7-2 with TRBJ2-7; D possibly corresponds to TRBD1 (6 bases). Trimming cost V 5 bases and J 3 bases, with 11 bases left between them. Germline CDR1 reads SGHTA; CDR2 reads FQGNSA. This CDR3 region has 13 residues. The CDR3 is CASSRQVVYEQYF. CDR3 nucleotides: TGTGCCAGCAGCCGACAGGTCGTCTACGAGCAGTACTTC.

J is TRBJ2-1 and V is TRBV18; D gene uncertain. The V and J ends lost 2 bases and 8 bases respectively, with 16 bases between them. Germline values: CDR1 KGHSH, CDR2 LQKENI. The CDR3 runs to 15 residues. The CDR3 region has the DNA TGTGCCAGCTCACCATCGGCAGTAAAAAGGGATGAGCAGTTCTTC. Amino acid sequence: CASSPSAVKRDEQFF.

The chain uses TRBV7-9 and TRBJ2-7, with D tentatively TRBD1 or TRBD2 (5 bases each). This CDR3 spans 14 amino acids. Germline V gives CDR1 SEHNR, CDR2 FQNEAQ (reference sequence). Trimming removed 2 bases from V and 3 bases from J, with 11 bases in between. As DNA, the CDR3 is TGTGCCAGCAGCTTACGGGGCCTCATCTACGAGCAGTACTTC. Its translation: CASSLRGLIYEQYF. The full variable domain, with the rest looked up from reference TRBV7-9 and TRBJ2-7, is DTGVSQNPRHKITKRGQNVTFRCDPISEHNRLYWYRQTLGQGPEFLTYFQNEAQLEKSRLLSDRFSAERPKGSFSTLEIQRTEQGDSAMYLCASSLRGLIYEQYFGPGTRLTVT.

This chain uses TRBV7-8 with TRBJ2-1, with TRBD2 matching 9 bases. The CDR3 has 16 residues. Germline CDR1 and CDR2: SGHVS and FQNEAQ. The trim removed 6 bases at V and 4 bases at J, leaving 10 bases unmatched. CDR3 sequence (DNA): TGTGCCAGCAGGTCTATAGCGGGAGAGGGTTACAATGAGCAGTTCTTC. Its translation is CASRSIAGEGYNEQFF.

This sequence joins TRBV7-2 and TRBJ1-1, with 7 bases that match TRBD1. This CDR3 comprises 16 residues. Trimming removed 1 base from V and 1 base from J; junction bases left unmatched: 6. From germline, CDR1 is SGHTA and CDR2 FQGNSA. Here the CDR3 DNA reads TGTGCCAGCAGCTTAGATTACGGGACAGCGAACACTGAAGCTTTCTTT. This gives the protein CASSLDYGTANTEAFF.

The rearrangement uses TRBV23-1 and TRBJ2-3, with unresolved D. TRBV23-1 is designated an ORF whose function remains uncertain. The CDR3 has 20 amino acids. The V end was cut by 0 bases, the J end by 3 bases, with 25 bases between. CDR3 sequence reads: CASSQSSIPCWAEDTDTQYF. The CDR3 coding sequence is TGCGCCAGCAGTCAATCATCCATCCCTTGCTGGGCAGAGGATACAGATACGCAGTATTTT.

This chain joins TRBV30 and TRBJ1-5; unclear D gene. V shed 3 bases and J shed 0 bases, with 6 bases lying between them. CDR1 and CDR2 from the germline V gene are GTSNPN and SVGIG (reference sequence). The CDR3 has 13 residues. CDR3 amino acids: CAWSGRSNQPQHF. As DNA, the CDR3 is TGTGCCTGGAGCGGACGTAGCAATCAGCCCCAGCATTTT.

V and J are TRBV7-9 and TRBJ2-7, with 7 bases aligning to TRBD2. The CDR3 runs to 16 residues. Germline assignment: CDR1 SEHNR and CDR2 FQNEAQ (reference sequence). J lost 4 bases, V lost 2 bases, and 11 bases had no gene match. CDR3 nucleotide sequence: TGTGCCAGCAGCTTATTGGGGGGGAGACAAGGATACGAGCAGTACTTC. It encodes CASSLLGGRQGYEQYF.

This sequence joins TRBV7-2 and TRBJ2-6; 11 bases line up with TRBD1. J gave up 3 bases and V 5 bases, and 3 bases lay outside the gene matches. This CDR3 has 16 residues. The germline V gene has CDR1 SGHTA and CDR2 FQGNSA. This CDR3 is CASSRTGGIGANVLTF. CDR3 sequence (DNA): TGTGCCAGCAGCCGGACAGGGGGCATTGGGGCCAACGTCCTGACTTTC.

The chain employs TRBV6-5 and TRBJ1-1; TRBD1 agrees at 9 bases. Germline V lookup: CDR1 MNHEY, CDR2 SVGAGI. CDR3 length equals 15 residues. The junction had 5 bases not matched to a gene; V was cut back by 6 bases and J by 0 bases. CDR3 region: CASSDDRGMNTEAFF. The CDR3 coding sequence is TGTGCCAGCAGCGACGACAGGGGGATGAACACTGAAGCTTTCTTT.

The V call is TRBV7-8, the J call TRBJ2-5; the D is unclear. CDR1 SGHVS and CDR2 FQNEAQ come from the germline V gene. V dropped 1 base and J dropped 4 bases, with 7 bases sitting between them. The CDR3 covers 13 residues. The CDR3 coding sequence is TGTGCCAGCAGCTTAGAGGTGCGAGAGACCCAGTACTTC. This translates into CASSLEVRETQYF.

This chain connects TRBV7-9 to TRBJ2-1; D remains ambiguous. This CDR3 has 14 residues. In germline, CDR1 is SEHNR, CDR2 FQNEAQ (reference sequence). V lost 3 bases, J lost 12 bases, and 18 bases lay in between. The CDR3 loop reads CASSLALGSMRQFF. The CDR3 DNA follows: TGTGCCAGCAGCTTGGCCTTAGGTTCAATGAGGCAGTTCTTC. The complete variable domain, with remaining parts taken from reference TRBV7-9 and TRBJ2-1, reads DTGVSQNPRHKITKRGQNVTFRCDPISEHNRLYWYRQTLGQGPEFLTYFQNEAQLEKSRLLSDRFSAERPKGSFSTLEIQRTEQGDSAMYLCASSLALGSMRQFFGPGTRLTVL.

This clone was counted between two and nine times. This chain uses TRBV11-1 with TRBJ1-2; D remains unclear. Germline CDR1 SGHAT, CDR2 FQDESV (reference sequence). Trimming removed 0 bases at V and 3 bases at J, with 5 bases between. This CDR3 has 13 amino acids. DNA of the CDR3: TGTGCCAGCAGCTTAGCCGCGGACTATGGCTACACCTTC. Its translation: CASSLAADYGYTF.

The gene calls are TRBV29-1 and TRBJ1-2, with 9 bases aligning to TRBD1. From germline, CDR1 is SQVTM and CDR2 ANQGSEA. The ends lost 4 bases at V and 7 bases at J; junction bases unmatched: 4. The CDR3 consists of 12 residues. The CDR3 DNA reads TGCAGCGTTGGGGGGACAGGGAGTGGCTACACCTTC. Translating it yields CSVGGTGSGYTF.

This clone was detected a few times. DNA of the CDR3: TGTGCCAGCAGAAATTGGGACGCGCGCACTGAAGCTTTCTTT. Translation gives CASRNWDARTEAFF. The chain has TRBV13 and TRBJ1-1, with D perhaps TRBD1 (5 bases). Germline CDR1 reads PRHDT; CDR2 reads FYEKMQ (reference sequence). The CDR3 is 14 amino acids. V shed 6 bases and J shed 4 bases, with 15 bases lying between them.

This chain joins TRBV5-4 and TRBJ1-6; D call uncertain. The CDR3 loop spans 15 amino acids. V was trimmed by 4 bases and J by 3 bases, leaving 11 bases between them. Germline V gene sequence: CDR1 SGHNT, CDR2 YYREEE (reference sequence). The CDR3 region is CASSVDGGYNSPLHF. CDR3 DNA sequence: TGTGCCAGCAGCGTGGACGGAGGCTATAATTCACCCCTCCACTTT.

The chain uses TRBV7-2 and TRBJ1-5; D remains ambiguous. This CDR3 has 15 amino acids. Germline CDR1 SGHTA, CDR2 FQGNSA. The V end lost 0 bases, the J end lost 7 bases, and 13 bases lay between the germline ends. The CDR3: CASSLAFGVGQPQHF. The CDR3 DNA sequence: TGTGCCAGCAGCTTAGCATTCGGGGTCGGGCAGCCCCAGCATTTT.